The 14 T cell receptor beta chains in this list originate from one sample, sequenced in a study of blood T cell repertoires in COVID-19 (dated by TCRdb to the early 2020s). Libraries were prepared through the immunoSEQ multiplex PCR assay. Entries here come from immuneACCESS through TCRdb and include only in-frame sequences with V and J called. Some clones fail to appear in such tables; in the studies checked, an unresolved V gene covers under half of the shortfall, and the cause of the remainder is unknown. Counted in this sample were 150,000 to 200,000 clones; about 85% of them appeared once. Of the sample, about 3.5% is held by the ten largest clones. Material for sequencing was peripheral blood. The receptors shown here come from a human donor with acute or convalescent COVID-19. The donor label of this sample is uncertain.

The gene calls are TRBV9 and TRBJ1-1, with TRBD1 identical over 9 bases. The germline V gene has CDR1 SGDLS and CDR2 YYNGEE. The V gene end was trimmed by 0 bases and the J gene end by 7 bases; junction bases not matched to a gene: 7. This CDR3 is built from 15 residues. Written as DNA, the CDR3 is TGTGCCAGCAGCGTAGCCGGACAGGGGCAAGGTGAAGCTTTCTTT. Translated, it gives CASSVAGQGQGEAFF. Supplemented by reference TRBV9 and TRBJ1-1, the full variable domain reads DSGVTQTPKHLITATGQRVTLRCSPRSGDLSVYWYQQSLDQGLQFLIQYYNGEERAKGNILERFSAQQFPDLHSELNLSSLELGDSALYFCASSVAGQGQGEAFFGQGTRLTVV.

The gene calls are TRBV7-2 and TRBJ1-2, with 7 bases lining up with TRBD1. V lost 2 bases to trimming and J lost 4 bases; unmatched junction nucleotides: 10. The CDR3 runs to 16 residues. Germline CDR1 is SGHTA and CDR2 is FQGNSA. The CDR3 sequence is CASSLTVYRGSYGYTF. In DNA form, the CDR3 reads TGTGCCAGCAGCTTAACGGTTTACAGGGGTAGCTATGGCTACACCTTC.

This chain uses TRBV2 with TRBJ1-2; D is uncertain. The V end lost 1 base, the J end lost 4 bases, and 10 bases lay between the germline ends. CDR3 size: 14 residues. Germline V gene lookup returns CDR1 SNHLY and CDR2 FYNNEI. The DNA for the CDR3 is TGTGCCAGCAGTGAAGTGCTATTCCCCTATGGCTACACCTTC. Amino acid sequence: CASSEVLFPYGYTF.

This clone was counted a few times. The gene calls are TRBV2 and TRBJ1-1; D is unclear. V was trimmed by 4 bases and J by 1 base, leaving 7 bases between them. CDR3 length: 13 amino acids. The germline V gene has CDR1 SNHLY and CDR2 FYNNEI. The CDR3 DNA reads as TGTGCCAGCAGTGGAACAAGGAACACTGAAGCTTTCTTT. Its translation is CASSGTRNTEAFF.

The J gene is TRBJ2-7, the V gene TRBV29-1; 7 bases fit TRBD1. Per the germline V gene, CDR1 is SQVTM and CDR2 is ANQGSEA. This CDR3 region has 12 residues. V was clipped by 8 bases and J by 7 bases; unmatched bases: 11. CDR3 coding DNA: TGCAGCATACTCCGGACAGGTGGAGAGCAGTACTTC. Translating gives CSILRTGGEQYF.

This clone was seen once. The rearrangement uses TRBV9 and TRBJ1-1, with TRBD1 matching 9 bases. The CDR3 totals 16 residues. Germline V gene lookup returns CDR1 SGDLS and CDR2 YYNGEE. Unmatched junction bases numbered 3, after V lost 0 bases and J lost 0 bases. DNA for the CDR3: TGTGCCAGCAGCGTAGGACAGGGGGTGATGAACACTGAAGCTTTCTTT. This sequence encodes CASSVGQGVMNTEAFF.

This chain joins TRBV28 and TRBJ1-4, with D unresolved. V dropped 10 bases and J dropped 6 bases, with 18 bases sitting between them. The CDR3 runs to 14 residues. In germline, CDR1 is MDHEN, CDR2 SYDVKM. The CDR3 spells CATSTGVSDEKLFF. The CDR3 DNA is TGTGCCACCTCTACGGGAGTATCAGATGAAAAACTGTTTTTT.

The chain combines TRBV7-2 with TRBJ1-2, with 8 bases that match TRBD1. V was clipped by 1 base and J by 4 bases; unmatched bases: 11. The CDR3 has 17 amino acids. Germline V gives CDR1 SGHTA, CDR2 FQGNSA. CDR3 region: CASSLDLSRGRAYGYTF. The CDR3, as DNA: TGTGCCAGCAGCTTAGACCTTTCCAGGGGGCGGGCCTATGGCTACACCTTC.

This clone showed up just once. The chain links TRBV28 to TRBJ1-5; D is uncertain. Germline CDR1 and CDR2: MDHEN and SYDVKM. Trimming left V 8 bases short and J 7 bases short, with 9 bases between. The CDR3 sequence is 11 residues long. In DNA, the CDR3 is TGTGCCAGCCAGAGGGAACAGCCCCAGCATTTT. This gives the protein CASQREQPQHF.

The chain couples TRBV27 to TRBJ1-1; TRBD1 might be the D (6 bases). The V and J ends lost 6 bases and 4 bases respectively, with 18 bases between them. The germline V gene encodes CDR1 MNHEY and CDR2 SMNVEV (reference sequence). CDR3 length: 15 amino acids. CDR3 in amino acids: CASSPRSRGGTEAFF. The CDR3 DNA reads TGTGCCAGCAGCCCCAGGAGCAGGGGCGGCACTGAAGCTTTCTTT.

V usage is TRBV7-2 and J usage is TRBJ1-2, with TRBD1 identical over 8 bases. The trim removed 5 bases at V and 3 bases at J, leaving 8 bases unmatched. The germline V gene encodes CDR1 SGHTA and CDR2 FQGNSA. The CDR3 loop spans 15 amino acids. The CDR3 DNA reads TGTGCCAGCAGCCTTCAGGGGGCGTTTGACTATGGCTACACCTTC. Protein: CASSLQGAFDYGYTF.

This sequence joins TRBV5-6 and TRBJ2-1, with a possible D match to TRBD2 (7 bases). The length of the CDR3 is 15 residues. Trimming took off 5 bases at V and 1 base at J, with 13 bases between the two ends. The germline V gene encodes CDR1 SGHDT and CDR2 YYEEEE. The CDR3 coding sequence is TGTGCCAGCAGTACGGGGGGCGGTTCCTACAATGAGCAGTTCTTC. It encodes CASSTGGGSYNEQFF.

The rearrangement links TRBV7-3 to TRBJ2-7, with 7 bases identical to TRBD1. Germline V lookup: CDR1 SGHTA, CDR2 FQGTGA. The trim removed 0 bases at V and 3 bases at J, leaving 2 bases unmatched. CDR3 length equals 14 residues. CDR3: CASSLTPGGYEQYF. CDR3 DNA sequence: TGTGCCAGCAGCTTAACGCCAGGGGGCTACGAGCAGTACTTC.

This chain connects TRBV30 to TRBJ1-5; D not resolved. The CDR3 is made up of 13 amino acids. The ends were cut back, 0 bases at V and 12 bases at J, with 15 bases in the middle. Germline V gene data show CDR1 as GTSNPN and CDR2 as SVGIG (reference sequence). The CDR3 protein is CAWSVRGEVHQHF. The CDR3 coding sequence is TGTGCCTGGAGTGTACGGGGTGAGGTCCACCAGCATTTT.